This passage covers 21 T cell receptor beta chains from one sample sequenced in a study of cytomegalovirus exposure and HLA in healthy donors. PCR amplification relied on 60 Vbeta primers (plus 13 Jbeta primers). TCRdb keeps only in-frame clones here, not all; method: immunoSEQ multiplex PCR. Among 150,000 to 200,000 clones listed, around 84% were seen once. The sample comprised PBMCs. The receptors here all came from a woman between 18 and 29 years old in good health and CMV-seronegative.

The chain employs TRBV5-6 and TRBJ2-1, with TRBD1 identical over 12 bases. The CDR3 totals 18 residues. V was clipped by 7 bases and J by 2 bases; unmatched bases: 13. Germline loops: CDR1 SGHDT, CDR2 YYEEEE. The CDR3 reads CASPGGGQGAYPYNEQFF. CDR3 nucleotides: TGTGCCAGCCCCGGGGGGGGACAGGGGGCCTACCCCTACAATGAGCAGTTCTTC.

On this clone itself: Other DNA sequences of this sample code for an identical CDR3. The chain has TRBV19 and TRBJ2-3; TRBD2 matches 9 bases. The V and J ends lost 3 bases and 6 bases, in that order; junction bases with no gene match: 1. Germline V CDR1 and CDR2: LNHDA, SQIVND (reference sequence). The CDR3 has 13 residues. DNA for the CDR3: TGTGCCAGTAGTATTGGACTAGCGGATACGCAGTATTTT. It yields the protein CASSIGLADTQYF. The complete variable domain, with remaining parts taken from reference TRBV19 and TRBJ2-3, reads DGGITQSPKYLFRKEGQNVTLSCEQNLNHDAMYWYRQDPGQGLRLIYYSQIVNDFQKGDIAEGYSVSREKKESFPLTVTSAQKNPTAFYLCASSIGLADTQYFGPGTRLTVL.

The CDR3, as DNA: TGTGCCTCCAAGGACAGTGGGGCCAATCAGCCCCAGCATTTT. Its translation is CASKDSGANQPQHF. The chain couples TRBV6-5 to TRBJ1-5; perhaps TRBD1 as D (6 bases). The germline V gene has CDR1 MNHEY and CDR2 SVGAGI. The V gene lost 11 bases and the J gene lost 3 bases, with 17 bases spanning the gap. This CDR3 comprises 14 residues.

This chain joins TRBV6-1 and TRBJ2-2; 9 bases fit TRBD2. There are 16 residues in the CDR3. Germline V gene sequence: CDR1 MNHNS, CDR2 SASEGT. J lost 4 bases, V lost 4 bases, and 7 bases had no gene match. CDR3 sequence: CASSGAGGTTTGELFF. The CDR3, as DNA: TGTGCCAGCAGTGGGGCGGGAGGGACAACCACCGGGGAGCTGTTTTTT.

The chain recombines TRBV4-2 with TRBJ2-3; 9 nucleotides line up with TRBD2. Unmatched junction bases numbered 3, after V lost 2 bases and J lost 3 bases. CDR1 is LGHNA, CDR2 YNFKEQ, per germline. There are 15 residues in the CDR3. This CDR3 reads CASSQLAGATDTQYF. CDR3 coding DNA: TGTGCCAGCAGCCAATTAGCGGGAGCGACAGATACGCAGTATTTT.

CDR3 sequence (DNA): TGCAGCGTTGAACTAGCGGGAGCCTCCTCCTACAATGAGCAGTTCTTC. This sequence encodes CSVELAGASSYNEQFF. This chain joins TRBV29-1 and TRBJ2-1; 10 nucleotides line up with TRBD2. Trimming took 2 bases from V and 0 from J; bases not matched to a gene: 4. The CDR3 is 16 residues long. The germline gives CDR1 SQVTM, CDR2 ANQGSEA.

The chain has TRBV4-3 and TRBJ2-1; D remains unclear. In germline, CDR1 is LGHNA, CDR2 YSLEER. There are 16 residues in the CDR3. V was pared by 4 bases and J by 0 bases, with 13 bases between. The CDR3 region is CASSLNSLSSYNEQFF. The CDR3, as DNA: TGCGCCAGCAGCCTAAACTCCCTTAGCTCCTACAATGAGCAGTTCTTC.

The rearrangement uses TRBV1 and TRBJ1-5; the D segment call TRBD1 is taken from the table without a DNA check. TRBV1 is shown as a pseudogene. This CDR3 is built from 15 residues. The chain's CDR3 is CTSSQQGNSNQPQHF. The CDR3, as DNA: TGCACCAGCAGCCAACAGGGAAATAGCAATCAGCCCCAGCATTTT.

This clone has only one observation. The CDR3: CASSLYGQGRAYGYTF. CDR3 bases: TGTGCCAGCAGCTTATACGGGCAGGGGCGGGCCTATGGCTACACCTTC. The J gene is TRBJ1-2, the V gene TRBV11-2, with a tentative D call TRBD1 (6 bases). The germline V and J ends were trimmed by 2 bases and 4 bases, with 17 bases remaining between them. The CDR3 covers 16 residues. Germline V CDR1 and CDR2: SGHAT, FQNNGV.

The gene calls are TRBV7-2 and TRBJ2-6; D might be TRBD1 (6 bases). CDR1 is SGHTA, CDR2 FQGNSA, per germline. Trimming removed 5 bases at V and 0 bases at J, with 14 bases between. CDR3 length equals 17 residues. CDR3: CASSARTAPSGANVLTF. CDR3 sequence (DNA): TGTGCCAGCAGCGCCCGGACAGCCCCCTCTGGGGCCAACGTCCTGACTTTC.

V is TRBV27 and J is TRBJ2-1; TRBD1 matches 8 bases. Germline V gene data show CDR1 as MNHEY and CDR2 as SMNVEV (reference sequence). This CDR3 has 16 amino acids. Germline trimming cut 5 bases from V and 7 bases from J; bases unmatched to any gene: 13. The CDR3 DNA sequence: TGTGCCAGCAGTGCCCGTCAGGGGGCGGGTTTGAATGAGCAGTTCTTC. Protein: CASSARQGAGLNEQFF.

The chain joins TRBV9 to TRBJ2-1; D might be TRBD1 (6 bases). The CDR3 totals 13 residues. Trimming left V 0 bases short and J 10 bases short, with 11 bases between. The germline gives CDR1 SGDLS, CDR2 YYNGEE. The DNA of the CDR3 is TGTGCCAGCAGCGTAGTGATTGGGGGCGAGCAGTTCTTC. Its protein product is CASSVVIGGEQFF.

The CDR3 region has the DNA TGTGCCAGCTCACCACCTAATAGCGGGACCAGTGCTAGCACAGATACGCAGTATTTT. It translates to CASSPPNSGTSASTDTQYF. The chain joins TRBV18 to TRBJ2-3; 8 positions agree with TRBD2. The V and J ends lost 0 bases and 0 bases, in that order; junction bases with no gene match: 11. The CDR3 has 19 amino acids. Germline assignment: CDR1 KGHSH and CDR2 LQKENI.

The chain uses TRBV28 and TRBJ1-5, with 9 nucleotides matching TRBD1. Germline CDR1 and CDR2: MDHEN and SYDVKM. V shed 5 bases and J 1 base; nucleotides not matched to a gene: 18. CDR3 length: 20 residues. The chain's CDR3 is CASSLWEGDRAFRSNQPQHF. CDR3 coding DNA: TGTGCCAGCAGTCTTTGGGAAGGGGACAGGGCATTCAGGAGCAATCAGCCCCAGCATTTT.

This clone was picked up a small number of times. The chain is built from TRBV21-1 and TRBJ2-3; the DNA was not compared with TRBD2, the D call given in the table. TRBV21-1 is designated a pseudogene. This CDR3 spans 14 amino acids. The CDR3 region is CASTRPGVRDTQYF. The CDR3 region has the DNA TGTGCCAGCACCCGTCCCGGGGTGAGAGATACGCAGTATTTT.

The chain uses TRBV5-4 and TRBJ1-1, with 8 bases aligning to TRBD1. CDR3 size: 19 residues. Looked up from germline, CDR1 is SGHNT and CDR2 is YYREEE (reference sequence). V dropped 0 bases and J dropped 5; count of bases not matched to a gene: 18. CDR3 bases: TGTGCCAGCAGCTTGGATCTTTTCCACGCAGGGGGCAGGAGGACTGAAGCTTTCTTT. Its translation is CASSLDLFHAGGRRTEAFF. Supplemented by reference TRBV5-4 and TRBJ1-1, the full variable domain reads ETGVTQSPTHLIKTRGQQVTLRCSSQSGHNTVSWYQQALGQGPQFIFQYYREEENGRGNFPPRFSGLQFPNYSSELNVNALELDDSALYLCASSLDLFHAGGRRTEAFFGQGTRLTVV.

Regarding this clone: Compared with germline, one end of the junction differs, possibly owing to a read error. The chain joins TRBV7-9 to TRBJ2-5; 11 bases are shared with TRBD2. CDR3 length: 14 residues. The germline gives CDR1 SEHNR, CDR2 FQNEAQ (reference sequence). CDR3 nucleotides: TGTTCCAGCAGCTCCCGGACTAGCGGGGAGACCCAGTACTTC. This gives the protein CSSSSRTSGETQYF.

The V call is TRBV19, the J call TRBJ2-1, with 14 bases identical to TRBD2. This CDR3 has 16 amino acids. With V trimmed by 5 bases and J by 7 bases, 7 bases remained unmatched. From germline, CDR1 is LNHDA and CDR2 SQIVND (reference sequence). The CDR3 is CASSVGGTSGSNEQFF. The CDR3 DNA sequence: TGTGCCAGTAGTGTCGGCGGGACTAGCGGGAGTAATGAGCAGTTCTTC. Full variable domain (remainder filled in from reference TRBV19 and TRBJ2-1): DGGITQSPKYLFRKEGQNVTLSCEQNLNHDAMYWYRQDPGQGLRLIYYSQIVNDFQKGDIAEGYSVSREKKESFPLTVTSAQKNPTAFYLCASSVGGTSGSNEQFFGPGTRLTVL.

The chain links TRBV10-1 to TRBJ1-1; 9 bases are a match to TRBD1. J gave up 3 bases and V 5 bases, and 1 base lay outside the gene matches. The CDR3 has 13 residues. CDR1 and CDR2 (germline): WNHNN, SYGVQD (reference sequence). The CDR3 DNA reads TGCGCCAGCAGTCGACAGGGGGACACTGAAGCTTTCTTT. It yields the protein CASSRQGDTEAFF.

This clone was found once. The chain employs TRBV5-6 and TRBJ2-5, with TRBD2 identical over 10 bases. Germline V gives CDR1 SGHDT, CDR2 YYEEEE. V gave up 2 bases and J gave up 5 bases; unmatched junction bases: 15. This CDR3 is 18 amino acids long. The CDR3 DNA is TGTGCCAGCAGCTTTCGGCTAGCGGGAGCATCGATCGGGGAGACCCAGTACTTC. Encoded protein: CASSFRLAGASIGETQYF. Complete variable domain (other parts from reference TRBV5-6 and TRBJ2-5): DAGVTQSPTHLIKTRGQQVTLRCSPKSGHDTVSWYQQALGQGPQFIFQYYEEEERQRGNFPDRFSGHQFPNYSSELNVNALLLGDSALYLCASSFRLAGASIGETQYFGPGTRLLVL.

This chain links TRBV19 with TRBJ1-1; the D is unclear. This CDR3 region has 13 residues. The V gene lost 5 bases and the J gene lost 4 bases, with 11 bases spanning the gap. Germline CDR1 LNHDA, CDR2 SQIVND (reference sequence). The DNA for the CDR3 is TGTGCCAGTAGTCCAGGTATGGTCACTGAAGCTTTCTTT. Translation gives CASSPGMVTEAFF.